Presented here are 4 T cell receptor beta chains from one specimen sequenced in a study of blood T cell repertoires in COVID-19. The repertoire was sequenced with immunoSEQ multiplex PCR; TCRdb's copy has only in-frame clones and lacks some. The data contain some 250,000 clones, around 81% of them singletons. The sequencing input was peripheral blood. Receptor source: an elderly woman with COVID-19, enrolled during active disease.

This clone was seen more than once but under ten times. This chain links TRBV18 with TRBJ2-7; weak D call: TRBD1 (5 bases). V was shortened by 2 bases and J by 2 bases, with 13 bases between the two germline ends. The germline CDR1 and CDR2 sequences are KGHSH and LQKENI. CDR3 length: 15 amino acids. CDR3 nucleotide sequence: TGTGCCAGCTCACCATACGCAGGGCCTACCTACGAGCAGTACTTC. Amino acid sequence: CASSPYAGPTYEQYF.

The table lists this clone with a few counts. V and J are TRBV29-1 and TRBJ1-1; 10 nucleotides match TRBD1. The CDR3 spans 14 residues. CDR1 is SQVTM and CDR2 is ANQGSEA in the germline V gene. Unmatched junction bases numbered 9, after V lost 5 bases and J lost 6 bases. The DNA of the CDR3 is TGCAGCGTTTCACCGACAGGGGGCTGGTCTGAAGCTTTCTTT. Amino acid sequence: CSVSPTGGWSEAFF.

V and J are TRBV18 and TRBJ2-5; D is undetermined. CDR1 is KGHSH, CDR2 LQKENI, per germline. The CDR3 extends over 13 amino acids. The V end lost 1 base, the J end lost 3 bases, and 6 bases lay between the germline ends. The CDR3 is CASSPLEKETQYF. CDR3 coding DNA: TGTGCCAGCTCACCACTTGAGAAAGAGACCCAGTACTTC.

In this sample, this clone turned up once. The chain carries TRBV11-2 and TRBJ2-7, with 7 positions matching TRBD1. This CDR3 has 15 amino acids. Germline V gives CDR1 SGHAT, CDR2 FQNNGV. The V gene end was trimmed by 1 base and the J gene end by 5 bases; junction bases not matched to a gene: 8. CDR3 amino acids: CASSLGSTGHDEQYF. The CDR3, as DNA: TGTGCCAGCAGCTTAGGGTCGACAGGGCACGACGAGCAGTACTTC. Combining the CDR3 with reference TRBV11-2 and TRBJ2-7 gives the whole variable domain EAGVAQSPRYKIIEKRQSVAFWCNPISGHATLYWYQQILGQGPKLLIQFQNNGVVDDSQLPKDRFSAERLKGVDSTLKIQPAKLEDSAVYLCASSLGSTGHDEQYFGPGTRLTVT.